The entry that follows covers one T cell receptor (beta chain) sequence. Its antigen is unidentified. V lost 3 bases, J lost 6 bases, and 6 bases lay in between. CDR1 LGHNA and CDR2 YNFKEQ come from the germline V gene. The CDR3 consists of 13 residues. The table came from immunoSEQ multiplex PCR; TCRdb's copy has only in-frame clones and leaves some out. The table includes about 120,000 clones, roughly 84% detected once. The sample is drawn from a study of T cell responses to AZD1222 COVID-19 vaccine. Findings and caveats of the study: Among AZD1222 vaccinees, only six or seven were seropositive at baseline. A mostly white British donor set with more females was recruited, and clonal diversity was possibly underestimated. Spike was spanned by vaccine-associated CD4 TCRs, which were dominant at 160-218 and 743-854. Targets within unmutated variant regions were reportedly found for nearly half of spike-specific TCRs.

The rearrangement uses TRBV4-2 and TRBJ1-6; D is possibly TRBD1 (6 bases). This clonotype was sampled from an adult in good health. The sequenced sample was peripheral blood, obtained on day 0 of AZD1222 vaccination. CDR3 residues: CASSQGANSPLHF. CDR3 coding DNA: TGTGCCAGCAGCCAGGGGGCTAATTCACCCCTCCACTTT.